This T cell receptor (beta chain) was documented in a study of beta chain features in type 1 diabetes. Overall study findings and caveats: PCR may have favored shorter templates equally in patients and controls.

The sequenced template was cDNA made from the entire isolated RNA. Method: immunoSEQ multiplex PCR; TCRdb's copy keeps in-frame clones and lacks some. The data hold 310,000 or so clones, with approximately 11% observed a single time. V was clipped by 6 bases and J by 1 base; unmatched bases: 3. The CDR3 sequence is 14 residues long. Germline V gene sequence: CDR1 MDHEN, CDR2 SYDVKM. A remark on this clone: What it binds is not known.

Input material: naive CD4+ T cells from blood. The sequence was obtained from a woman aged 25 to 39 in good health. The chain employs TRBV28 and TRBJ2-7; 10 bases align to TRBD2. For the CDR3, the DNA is TGTGCCAGCAGCCTAGCGGGAGAGTCCTACGAGCAGTACTTC. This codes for CASSLAGESYEQYF.